This entry features one T cell receptor (beta chain) sequence. In germline, CDR1 is SGHRS, CDR2 YFSETQ. V was pared by 0 bases and J by 1 base, with 6 bases of the junction left unmatched. This CDR3 has 16 amino acids. People who had autoimmune disease history or systemic immunosuppression were excluded. Repertoires were generated with immunoSEQ multiplex PCR, while TCRdb's copy carries only in-frame clones and drops some. The table has some 59,000 clones, 85% to 90% seen once. The data originate from a study of OX40 agonist ivuxolimab in advanced cancers. Study-wide context: Administration of intravenous ivuxolimab to patients occurred every 2 weeks at 0.01 to 10 mg/kg. Among those enrolled, mean age was 60 years (range 23 to 79) and 75% to 85% were male.

The chain joins TRBV5-1 to TRBJ2-5; 7 bases match TRBD2. Sequencing was performed on CD4+ or CD8+ T cells sorted from blood, taken in a trial of the OX40 agonist ivuxolimab. This TCR was recovered from an adult with an advanced solid tumor such as melanoma, head and neck, liver or kidney cancer. The CDR3 protein is CASSLGSGNRQETQYF. The CDR3 nucleotides are TGCGCCAGCAGCTTGGGAAGCGGGAACCGCCAAGAGACCCAGTACTTC.